These T cell receptor beta chains were read from a single sample in a study of beta chain features in type 1 diabetes. TCRdb's table, derived via immunoSEQ multiplex PCR, lists solely in-frame clones and lacks some. Here the sample spans 20,000 to 25,000 clones, 68% being singletons. The sequenced sample consisted of stem cell memory CD4+ T cells from blood. The receptors stem from a woman aged 35 to 49 with type 1 diabetes. CDR3s include the opening cysteine and the closing phenylalanine or tryptophan. The D gene is left open where the match is weak. Clone size is stated in some rows and not others, as once, few, many or a class when expanded.

clone size	D gene	V gene	CDR3 length	J gene	CDR3 protein	CDR3 DNA
.	.	TRBV6-1	14	TRBJ1-1	CASRDDGVNTEAFF	TGTGCCAGCAGGGATGACGGGGTGAACACTGAAGCTTTCTTT
.	.	TRBV7-2	14	TRBJ1-5	CASSLDRAPQPQHF	TGTGCCAGCAGCTTAGACAGGGCTCCTCAGCCCCAGCATTTT
.	.	TRBV7-2	14	TRBJ2-3	CASSREPSEVTQYF	TGTGCCAGCAGCAGAGAGCCTTCAGAGGTTACGCAGTATTTT
.	TRBD2	TRBV6-4	13	TRBJ2-3	CASAAGGSDTQYF	TGTGCCAGCGCAGCGGGAGGATCAGATACGCAGTATTTT
.	TRBD1	TRBV9	12	TRBJ1-2	CASTRGDRESSF	TGTGCCAGCACTAGAGGGGACAGGGAATCATCATTC
few	TRBD2	TRBV6-5	14	TRBJ2-5	CASKLAGDQETQYF	TGTGCCAGCAAACTAGCGGGGGACCAAGAGACCCAGTACTTC
.	TRBD1	TRBV6-5	14	TRBJ2-7	CASSRSQGANEQYF	TGTGCCAGCAGCCGGTCGCAGGGGGCGAACGAGCAGTACTTC
few	.	TRBV7-2	15	TRBJ2-7	CASSLDSRGVYEQYF	TGTGCCAGCAGCTTAGACTCCAGGGGGGTATACGAGCAGTACTTC
.	TRBD2	TRBV28	14	TRBJ2-1	CASSPWTSGSEQFF	TGTGCCAGCAGTCCCTGGACTAGCGGGAGTGAGCAGTTCTTC
.	TRBD2	TRBV2	14	TRBJ2-1	CASTTGLAGGEQFF	TGTGCCAGCACCACTGGACTAGCGGGCGGTGAGCAGTTCTTC
.	.	TRBV28	15	TRBJ1-1	CASSLVTVLNTEAFF	TGTGCCAGCAGTTTAGTAACGGTTCTGAACACTGAAGCTTTCTTT
.	.	TRBV19	14	TRBJ1-5	CASSTQGSNQPQHF	TGTGCCAGTAGTACCCAGGGAAGCAATCAGCCCCAGCATTTT
.	TRBD1	TRBV18	15	TRBJ2-4	CASSITGTGDSIQYF	TGTGCCAGCTCTATTACCGGGACAGGGGACAGCATTCAGTACTTC
.	.	TRBV5-1	14	TRBJ2-1	CASSLVPGPDEQFF	TGCGCCAGCAGCTTGGTTCCAGGGCCAGATGAGCAGTTCTTC
.	TRBD2	TRBV2	15	TRBJ2-5	CASSDGLAGQETQYF	TGTGCCAGCAGTGATGGACTAGCGGGACAGGAGACCCAGTACTTC
.	.	TRBV7-3	15	TRBJ2-7	CASSLSSGLTYEQYF	TGTGCCAGCAGCTTAAGCTCAGGACTCACCTACGAGCAGTACTTC
.	TRBD1	TRBV7-3	15	TRBJ1-1	CASSLTGQGATEAFF	TGTGCCAGCAGCTTAACAGGACAGGGGGCAACTGAAGCTTTCTTT
.	.	TRBV7-2	14	TRBJ2-5	CASSSGQPQETQYF	TGTGCCAGCAGCTCAGGACAGCCTCAAGAGACCCAGTACTTC
.	.	TRBV2	16	TRBJ2-6	CASSSQGLSGANVLTF	TGTGCCAGCAGTTCTCAGGGGCTCTCTGGGGCCAACGTCCTGACTTTC
.	TRBD1	TRBV27	17	TRBJ1-2	CASSAYRDRGAFYGYTF	TGTGCCAGCAGTGCCTACCGGGACAGGGGGGCTTTCTATGGCTACACCTTC
.	.	TRBV7-6	13	TRBJ1-3	CASSLKEGNTIYF	TGTGCCAGCAGCTTAAAGGAGGGAAACACCATATATTTT
.	TRBD2	TRBV28	15	TRBJ2-3	CASSLTGGIPDTQYF	TGTGCCAGCTCTTTAACGGGAGGGATTCCAGATACGCAGTATTTT
few	.	TRBV6-1	15	TRBJ2-2	CASSPMTAYTGELFF	TGTGCCAGCAGTCCAATGACAGCCTACACCGGGGAGCTGTTTTTT
.	TRBD2	TRBV9	16	TRBJ2-1	CASSVDRASGYNEQFF	TGTGCCAGCAGCGTAGATAGGGCTAGCGGGTACAATGAGCAGTTCTTC
.	TRBD2	TRBV7-2	17	TRBJ2-3	CASSYGLAGVGADTQYF	TGTGCCAGCAGCTACGGACTAGCGGGAGTAGGGGCAGATACGCAGTATTTT
.	.	TRBV7-2	14	TRBJ1-1	CASSSTLLNTEAFF	TGTGCCAGCAGCTCCACCCTATTGAACACTGAAGCTTTCTTT
.	.	TRBV28	12	TRBJ2-7	CASRGADYEQYF	TGTGCCAGCAGGGGGGCGGATTACGAGCAGTACTTC
.	.	TRBV5-4	15	TRBJ2-3	CASSLGGASTDTQYF	TGTGCCAGCAGCCTGGGCGGAGCTAGCACAGATACGCAGTATTTT
few	TRBD1	TRBV19	14	TRBJ1-1	CATRQGGGNTEAFF	TGTGCCACCAGACAGGGGGGAGGGAACACTGAAGCTTTCTTT
few	.	TRBV5-1	14	TRBJ2-2	CASSLGQNTGELFF	TGCGCCAGCAGCTTGGGTCAAAACACCGGGGAGCTGTTTTTT
.	TRBD2	TRBV4-1	16	TRBJ2-1	CASSLSAGGAGDEQFF	TGTGCCAGCAGCCTCTCCGCGGGGGGGGCTGGGGATGAGCAGTTCTTC
.	.	TRBV5-8	15	TRBJ1-2	CASSLVAGGNYGYTF	TGTGCCAGCAGCTTGGTGGCGGGGGGGAACTATGGCTACACCTTC
once	TRBD1	TRBV6-6	15	TRBJ2-1	CASSRGTGSYNEQFF	TGTGCCAGCAGTCGCGGGACAGGGTCCTACAATGAGCAGTTCTTC
.	.	TRBV7-6	14	TRBJ1-1	CASSSRSRGTEAFF	TGTGCCAGCAGCTCCCGCAGCAGGGGCACTGAAGCTTTCTTT
.	.	TRBV5-1	13	TRBJ2-7	CASSFGGFYEQYF	TGCGCCAGCAGCTTTGGGGGCTTCTACGAGCAGTACTTC
.	TRBD2	TRBV7-2	16	TRBJ2-2	CASRGRLAGAAGELFF	TGTGCCAGCAGAGGCCGACTAGCGGGAGCGGCCGGGGAGCTGTTTTTT
.	TRBD1	TRBV4-1	16	TRBJ1-2	CASSQEPTGRGIGYTF	TGCGCCAGCAGCCAAGAACCTACCGGCAGGGGGATCGGCTACACCTTC
.	TRBD1	TRBV7-8	18	TRBJ2-6	CASSLRVPQGAGANVLTF	TGTGCCAGCAGCCTTAGAGTCCCACAGGGGGCTGGGGCCAACGTCCTGACTTTC
few	.	TRBV4-2	14	TRBJ2-5	CASSRGSGQETQYF	TGTGCCAGCAGCCGAGGGAGCGGGCAAGAGACCCAGTACTTC
.	.	TRBV7-2	12	TRBJ2-7	CASSLFLYEQYF	TGTGCCAGCAGCTTATTCCTCTACGAGCAGTACTTC
.	TRBD1	TRBV15	14	TRBJ2-7	CATSRGGQQYEQYF	TGTGCCACCAGCAGAGGGGGACAGCAATACGAGCAGTACTTC
.	.	TRBV7-3	11	TRBJ2-3	CANLRGDTQYF	TGTGCCAATCTACGGGGAGATACGCAGTATTTT
.	TRBD2	TRBV7-9	15	TRBJ2-7	CASSTTSGRVYEQYF	TGTGCCAGCAGCACAACTAGCGGGAGAGTCTACGAGCAGTACTTC
.	TRBD1	TRBV7-2	18	TRBJ1-2	CASSLLGEGTGRNYGYTF	TGTGCCAGCAGCTTATTGGGTGAGGGGACAGGGAGGAACTATGGCTACACCTTC
.	TRBD1	TRBV7-2	17	TRBJ1-1	CASSQGQGNIWNTEAFF	TGTGCCAGCAGCCAAGGACAGGGGAATATTTGGAACACTGAAGCTTTCTTT
few	.	TRBV6-6	13	TRBJ1-5	CASRTDSNQPQHF	TGTGCCAGCAGGACAGATAGCAATCAGCCCCAGCATTTT
few	TRBD1	TRBV7-2	16	TRBJ1-1	CASSPQQGTYGPEAFF	TGTGCCAGCAGCCCCCAACAGGGGACGTATGGGCCTGAAGCTTTCTTT
.	TRBD1	TRBV18	15	TRBJ1-6	CASSQGTGGNSPLHF	TGTGCCAGCTCACAGGGGACAGGTGGGAATTCACCCCTCCACTTT
once	.	TRBV5-4	17	TRBJ2-2	CASSILTRTENTGELFF	TGTGCCAGCAGCATTCTTACACGGACAGAGAACACCGGGGAGCTGTTTTTT
few	TRBD1	TRBV30	12	TRBJ1-1	CAGWDRDTEAFF	TGTGCCGGTTGGGACAGGGACACTGAAGCTTTCTTT
few	TRBD2	TRBV19	13	TRBJ2-3	CARLAALTDTQYF	TGTGCCAGACTAGCGGCTCTCACAGATACGCAGTATTTT
.	TRBD1	TRBV19	15	TRBJ2-6	CASSTQGAGANVLTF	TGTGCCAGTAGTACCCAGGGGGCTGGGGCCAACGTCCTGACTTTC